The clone carrying this TCR beta chain came up many times. Its specificity is unknown. The data belong to a study of T-cell reconstitution after alpha-beta-depleted transplantation in children. Findings and caveats of the study: Diversity and T-cell counts at one year after transplant derived mostly from new T cells.

V was clipped by 3 bases and J by 1 base, with 10 bases between them. The V gene's germline CDR1 is MNHEY and CDR2 SMNVEV (reference sequence). CDR3 size: 14 residues. Molecular barcoding with unique molecular identifiers was used for the TCRbeta library. TCRdb called the PCR reads again in MiXCR, with one record for every CDR3 protein. The top ten clones hold approximately 6.3% of a sample with roughly 240,000 distinct CDR3 sequences, around 8% of them seen once. The material was PBMCs, mostly from graft donor cells, obtained 180 days after TCRalphabeta/CD19-depleted stem cell transplant. This receptor was taken from a male patient aged 5 to 17 who had a stem cell transplant for acute lymphoblastic leukemia, so the T cells may come from the graft donor. V usage is TRBV27 and J usage is TRBJ2-7, with no clear D. The CDR3 DNA follows: TGTGCCAGCAGTTTTGGGCAGGCATCCTACGAGCAGTACTTC. It encodes CASSFGQASYEQYF.